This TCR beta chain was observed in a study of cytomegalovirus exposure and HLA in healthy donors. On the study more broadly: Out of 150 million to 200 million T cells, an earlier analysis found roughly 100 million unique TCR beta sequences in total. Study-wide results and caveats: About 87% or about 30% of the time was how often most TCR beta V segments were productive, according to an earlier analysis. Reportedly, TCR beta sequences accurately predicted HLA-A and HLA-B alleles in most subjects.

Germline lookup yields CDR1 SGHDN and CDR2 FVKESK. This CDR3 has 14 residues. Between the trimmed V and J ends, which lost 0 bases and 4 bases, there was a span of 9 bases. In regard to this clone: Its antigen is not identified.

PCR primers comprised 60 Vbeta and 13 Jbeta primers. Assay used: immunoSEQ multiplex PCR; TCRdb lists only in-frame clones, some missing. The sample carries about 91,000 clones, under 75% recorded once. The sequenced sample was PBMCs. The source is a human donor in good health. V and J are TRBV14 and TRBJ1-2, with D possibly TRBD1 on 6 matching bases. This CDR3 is CASSQDGQSYGYTF. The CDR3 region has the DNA TGTGCCAGCAGCCAAGACGGACAGTCCTATGGCTACACCTTC.